Below, 20 T cell receptor beta chains from the same sample are listed, as sequenced in a study of cytomegalovirus exposure and HLA in healthy donors (dated by TCRdb to 2017 to 2019). Library preparation was by the immunoSEQ multiplex PCR assay. TCRdb obtained this table from immuneACCESS and retained in-frame rearrangements with V and J assigned. These tables miss some clones; where compared with another copy, unresolved V genes account for less than half of the shortfall, and the remainder is unexplained. The sample table holds roughly 150,000 clones, of which roughly nine tenths were seen once. The ten biggest clones cover 3% to 3.5% of the sample. Sequencing used PBMCs. The receptors originated from a woman aged 18 to 35 in good health and CMV-seropositive.

The V and J genes are TRBV5-1 and TRBJ1-4; perhaps TRBD1 as D (5 bases). Germline V lookup: CDR1 SGHRS, CDR2 YFSETQ. V lost 3 bases to trimming and J lost 0 bases, with 6 bases between them. The CDR3 spans 14 residues. In DNA form, the CDR3 reads TGCGCCAGCAGCTCACAGGCAACTAATGAAAAACTGTTTTTT. The encoded protein is CASSSQATNEKLFF.

The chain carries TRBV29-1 and TRBJ1-2; D might be TRBD1 (6 bases). The CDR3 has 13 residues. The germline V and J ends were trimmed by 2 bases and 0 bases, with 7 bases remaining between them. The germline gives CDR1 SQVTM, CDR2 ANQGSEA. CDR3: CSVERTANYGYTF. In DNA form, the CDR3 reads TGCAGCGTTGAACGGACAGCTAACTATGGCTACACCTTC.

The chain recombines TRBV9 with TRBJ2-1; TRBD2 agrees at 7 bases. V lost 4 bases to trimming and J lost 0 bases; unmatched junction nucleotides: 7. CDR1 SGDLS and CDR2 YYNGEE come from the germline V gene. There are 16 residues in the CDR3. The CDR3 loop reads CASSRPRGSSYNEQFF. CDR3 bases: TGTGCCAGCAGCCGGCCGCGGGGGAGCTCCTACAATGAGCAGTTCTTC.

CDR3 coding DNA: TGTGCCTGGAGTGAAGGAGGGGTCGAAGCTTTCTTT. It specifies CAWSEGGVEAFF. The J gene is TRBJ1-1, the V gene TRBV30; D possibly corresponds to TRBD1 (5 bases). The CDR3 length is 12 residues. Trimming pared 1 base from V and 8 bases from J, leaving 11 bases between. Looked up from germline, CDR1 is GTSNPN and CDR2 is SVGIG (reference sequence). Supplemented by reference TRBV30 and TRBJ1-1, the full variable domain reads SQTIHQWPATLVQPVGSPLSLECTVEGTSNPNLYWYRQAAGRGLQLLFYSVGIGQISSEVPQNLSASRPQDRQFILSSKKLLLSDSGFYLCAWSEGGVEAFFGQGTRLTVV.

This chain uses TRBV18 with TRBJ2-1, with D perhaps TRBD2 (7 bases). CDR3 length: 14 residues. The V end lost 0 bases, the J end lost 6 bases, and 9 bases lay between the germline ends. CDR1 is KGHSH, CDR2 LQKENI, per germline. The CDR3 nucleotides read TGTGCCAGCTCACCACCGGGAGGGGGCAATGAGCAGTTCTTC. Encoded protein: CASSPPGGGNEQFF.

This chain joins TRBV11-3 and TRBJ2-1, with unresolved D. The CDR3 is made up of 12 amino acids. The V gene lost 1 base and the J gene lost 10 bases, with 8 bases spanning the gap. CDR1 and CDR2 (germline): SGHNT, YENEEA. CDR3 bases: TGTGCCAGCAGCTTAGGAGGAGACGAGCAGTTCTTC. It is translated as CASSLGGDEQFF.

The chain has TRBV4-1 and TRBJ1-5, with 10 bases matching TRBD1. J lost 0 bases, V lost 1 base, and 6 bases had no gene match. This CDR3 comprises 18 residues. CDR1 is MGHRA and CDR2 is YSYEKL in the germline V gene. CDR3 sequence (DNA): TGCGCCAGCAGCCAAGGACCTGGGACAGGGGATAGCAATCAGCCCCAGCATTTT. Translated: CASSQGPGTGDSNQPQHF.

The chain is built from TRBV27 and TRBJ2-7; TRBD2 might be the D (6 bases). Trimming cost V 7 bases and J 2 bases, with 15 bases left between them. Germline V gene sequence: CDR1 MNHEY, CDR2 SMNVEV (reference sequence). The CDR3 has 14 amino acids. This CDR3 is CASTPDAGTYEQYF. The DNA for the CDR3 is TGTGCCAGCACCCCAGATGCGGGGACCTACGAGCAGTACTTC.

The chain is built from TRBV7-2 and TRBJ1-2, with unresolved D. Germline V gene data show CDR1 as SGHTA and CDR2 as FQGNSA. The CDR3 contains 15 residues. V was pared by 4 bases and J by 4 bases, with 16 bases between. The CDR3, as DNA: TGTGCCAGCAGCTCGTCCTCCCTTCTCTTCTATGGCTACACCTTC. Encoded protein: CASSSSSLLFYGYTF.

J is TRBJ2-1 and V is TRBV14, with 7 bases fitting TRBD2. In germline, CDR1 is SGHDN, CDR2 FVKESK. The V and J ends lost 4 bases and 14 bases, in that order; junction bases with no gene match: 11. This CDR3 comprises 13 residues. The DNA for the CDR3 is TGTGCCAGCAGCCTAATCTCGGGCCTAGCGGAGTTCTTC. Protein: CASSLISGLAEFF.

The rearrangement joins TRBV11-3 to TRBJ2-1, with 11 bases identical to TRBD2. V was pared by 6 bases and J by 14 bases, with 3 bases of the junction left unmatched. Germline V gene sequence: CDR1 SGHNT, CDR2 YENEEA. CDR3 length equals 11 residues. The CDR3 DNA is TGTGCCAGCAGTCAACTAGCGGGAGAGTTCTTC. This gives the protein CASSQLAGEFF.

CDR3 nucleotides: TGTGCCAGCAGCTCAGAACCACAGGACAATGAGCAGTTCTTC. It specifies CASSSEPQDNEQFF. The rearrangement links TRBV11-3 to TRBJ2-1; D possibly corresponds to TRBD1 (5 bases). From germline, CDR1 is SGHNT and CDR2 YENEEA. CDR3 size: 14 residues. The V end lost 4 bases, the J end lost 5 bases, and 12 bases lay between the germline ends.

The chain joins TRBV1 to TRBJ2-1; TRBD2 is the table's D call, not checked against the DNA. TRBV1 is described as a pseudogene. The CDR3 loop spans 17 amino acids. In nucleotides, the CDR3 is TGCACCAGCAGCCAGCCGCCCACTAGCGGTTGCTACAATGAGCAGTTCTTC. It specifies CTSSQPPTSGCYNEQFF.

The chain employs TRBV4-2 and TRBJ2-3; TRBD2 matches 13 bases. With 4 bases clipped from V and 2 bases from J, the junction kept 9 bases outside the gene matches. CDR3 length: 18 amino acids. The V gene's germline CDR1 is LGHNA and CDR2 YNFKEQ. The CDR3 loop reads CASSRLAGGGEFTDTQYF. The CDR3 nucleotides read TGTGCCAGCAGCCGACTAGCGGGAGGAGGTGAATTCACAGATACGCAGTATTTT.

This chain joins TRBV4-2 and TRBJ2-2, with D unresolved. The CDR3 sequence is 16 residues long. V was shortened by 0 bases and J by 0 bases, with 8 bases between the two germline ends. Germline values: CDR1 LGHNA, CDR2 YNFKEQ. The CDR3 loop is CASSQEYRSNTGELFF. In DNA form, the CDR3 reads TGTGCCAGCAGCCAAGAGTATCGGTCGAACACCGGGGAGCTGTTTTTT.

This chain uses TRBV7-2 with TRBJ2-2; a weak D match, TRBD2 (6 bases). Germline loops: CDR1 SGHTA, CDR2 FQGNSA. Between the trimmed V and J ends, which lost 6 bases and 6 bases, there was a span of 14 bases. The CDR3 sequence is 14 residues long. As DNA, the CDR3 is TGTGCCAGCAGTTTACGGGAGTTCGCCGGGGAGCTGTTTTTT. Amino acids: CASSLREFAGELFF.

This clone was counted only a few times. The chain carries TRBV14 and TRBJ1-1; D not resolved. The CDR3 contains 12 residues. CDR1 is SGHDN, CDR2 FVKESK, per germline. The V and J ends lost 1 base and 6 bases respectively, with 6 bases between them. DNA of the CDR3: TGTGCCAGCAGCCAAGTAATCCCTGAAGCTTTCTTT. This translates into CASSQVIPEAFF.

The chain has TRBV5-4 and TRBJ2-3, with 7 bases that match TRBD2. V trimming: 4 bases; J trimming: 0 bases; junction bases outside the gene matches: 11. This CDR3 is built from 17 residues. Germline V gives CDR1 SGHNT, CDR2 YYREEE (reference sequence). CDR3 DNA sequence: TGTGCCAGCAGCCCGGTGGCGGGAGTGTCGAGCACAGATACGCAGTATTTT. Translated: CASSPVAGVSSTDTQYF.

This chain connects TRBV28 to TRBJ2-5, with 9 bases matching TRBD2. The CDR3 has 14 residues. The trim removed 2 bases at V and 5 bases at J, leaving 3 bases unmatched. Looked up from germline, CDR1 is MDHEN and CDR2 is SYDVKM. The CDR3 DNA sequence: TGTGCCAGCAGTTTAGCGGGAGGGGGGGAGACCCAGTACTTC. It translates to CASSLAGGGETQYF.

The rearrangement links TRBV7-9 to TRBJ1-1; D might be TRBD1 (6 bases). The CDR3 has 15 residues. Trimming removed 1 base at V and 5 bases at J, with 14 bases between. The germline CDR1 and CDR2 sequences are SEHNR and FQNEAQ (reference sequence). The CDR3 region is CASSLGGPLVTEAFF. CDR3 in DNA: TGTGCCAGCAGCTTAGGGGGGCCCCTGGTGACTGAAGCTTTCTTT.